These 23 T cell receptor beta chains share one sample of origin, sequenced in a study of monozygotic twins with inflammatory bowel disease. TCRdb re-called the 5' RACE reads and gives one entry per CDR3 protein, without DNA. The clone table shows 300,000 to 400,000 distinct CDR3 sequences, with the ten largest holding around 2%. Sequencing input: blood. These receptors originate from a human donor with ulcerative colitis or Crohn's disease, or a healthy co-twin of an affected twin (not recorded which).

V gene TRBV11-2 combines with J gene TRBJ2-6. Germline V lookup: CDR1 SGHAT, CDR2 FQNNGV. The CDR3 runs to 17 residues. CDR3 sequence reads: CASSLIQPNSGANVLTF. The variable domain in full, completed from reference TRBV11-2 and TRBJ2-6, reads EAGVAQSPRYKIIEKRQSVAFWCNPISGHATLYWYQQILGQGPKLLIQFQNNGVVDDSQLPKDRFSAERLKGVDSTLKIQPAKLEDSAVYLCASSLIQPNSGANVLTFGAGSRLTVL.

The CDR3 loop is CSVAGLAGELGFYNEQFF. The chain uses TRBV29-1 and TRBJ2-1; the TCRdb D gene call, TRBD2, has no DNA to confirm it. The germline V gene encodes CDR1 SQVTM and CDR2 ANQGSEA. The CDR3 is 18 residues long.

The chain combines TRBV3-1 with TRBJ1-3. Germline loops: CDR1 LGHDT, CDR2 YNNKEL (reference sequence). This CDR3 has 13 amino acids. The CDR3 is CASSHGPGNTIYF.

The chain is built from TRBV29-1 and TRBJ2-1. From germline, CDR1 is SQVTM and CDR2 ANQGSEA. The CDR3 spans 15 residues. The CDR3 sequence: CSVEEYKTEYNEQFF.

J is TRBJ2-2 and V is TRBV18; TCRdb names TRBD1, which stays unverified in the absence of DNA. The CDR3 runs 18 residues. CDR1 and CDR2 (germline): KGHSH, LQKENI. The CDR3 here is CASSPPRGPPLDTGELFF. Full variable domain (remainder filled in from reference TRBV18 and TRBJ2-2): NAGVMQNPRHLVRRRGQEARLRCSPMKGHSHVYWYRQLPEEGLKFMVYLQKENIIDESGMPKERFSAEFPKEGPSILRIQQVVRGDSAAYFCASSPPRGPPLDTGELFFGEGSRLTVL.

The CDR3 here is CASSGAGPDTQYF. The chain employs TRBV19 and TRBJ2-3; the D call of TRBD2 rests on TCRdb alone, since no DNA is present to check it. CDR1 is LNHDA, CDR2 SQIVND, per germline (reference sequence). The CDR3 loop spans 13 amino acids. The entire variable domain, with the rest obtained from reference TRBV19 and TRBJ2-3, is as follows: DGGITQSPKYLFRKEGQNVTLSCEQNLNHDAMYWYRQDPGQGLRLIYYSQIVNDFQKGDIAEGYSVSREKKESFPLTVTSAQKNPTAFYLCASSGAGPDTQYFGPGTRLTVL.

CDR3 region: CASPGPDTDTQYF. The chain links TRBV5-1 to TRBJ2-3; TCRdb picks TRBD2, but there is no DNA to check that call. Per germline, CDR1 SGHRS and CDR2 YFSETQ. The CDR3 is 13 residues long. Filled out from reference TRBV5-1 and TRBJ2-3, the complete variable domain reads KAGVTQTPRYLIKTRGQQVTLSCSPISGHRSVSWYQQTPGQGLQFLFEYFSETQRNKGNFPGRFSGRQFSNSRSEMNVSTLELGDSALYLCASPGPDTDTQYFGPGTRLTVL.

The chain combines TRBV11-2 with TRBJ1-5; lacking DNA, the TRBD1 call made by TCRdb goes unchecked. Per germline, CDR1 SGHAT and CDR2 FQNNGV. This CDR3 contains 13 residues. This CDR3 is CASSGARGQPQHF. Filled out from reference TRBV11-2 and TRBJ1-5, the complete variable domain reads EAGVAQSPRYKIIEKRQSVAFWCNPISGHATLYWYQQILGQGPKLLIQFQNNGVVDDSQLPKDRFSAERLKGVDSTLKIQPAKLEDSAVYLCASSGARGQPQHFGDGTRLSIL.

The chain has TRBV7-9 and TRBJ2-3; TCRdb names TRBD1, which stays unverified in the absence of DNA. Germline V gene sequence: CDR1 SEHNR, CDR2 FQNEAQ (reference sequence). The CDR3 loop spans 15 amino acids. Here the CDR3 reads CASSLLGGASDTQYF.

The chain employs TRBV18 and TRBJ2-3; without DNA, the TCRdb call of TRBD2 cannot be checked. This CDR3 is built from 18 residues. Germline loops: CDR1 KGHSH, CDR2 LQKENI. Here the CDR3 reads CASSQLPPGLVDLGTQYF. Supplemented by reference TRBV18 and TRBJ2-3, the full variable domain reads NAGVMQNPRHLVRRRGQEARLRCSPMKGHSHVYWYRQLPEEGLKFMVYLQKENIIDESGMPKERFSAEFPKEGPSILRIQQVVRGDSAAYFCASSQLPPGLVDLGTQYFGPGTRLTVL.

The rearrangement joins TRBV20-1 to TRBJ2-5; TCRdb's D call of TRBD2 is untestable without DNA. The CDR3 covers 16 residues. In germline, CDR1 is DFQATT, CDR2 SNEGSKA (reference sequence). CDR3 residues: CSARDMTSSYQETQYF.

The chain couples TRBV6-1 to TRBJ2-7; TCRdb returns TRBD1, unconfirmable since there is no DNA. The CDR3 consists of 15 residues. Germline V gene sequence: CDR1 MNHNS, CDR2 SASEGT. The CDR3 is CASRVPGGRAYEQYF.

The chain couples TRBV28 to TRBJ1-2; TCRdb names TRBD1, which stays unverified in the absence of DNA. CDR3 length equals 14 residues. CDR1 MDHEN and CDR2 SYDVKM come from the germline V gene. The CDR3 is CASSLPLRGGGYTF.

The chain uses TRBV3-1 and TRBJ1-4. CDR1 is LGHDT and CDR2 is YNNKEL in the germline V gene (reference sequence). The CDR3 is made up of 15 amino acids. The CDR3 is CASSSTTLRNEKLFF.

The chain employs TRBV7-2 and TRBJ2-1; the D call of TRBD1 rests on TCRdb alone, since no DNA is present to check it. The CDR3 is 14 amino acids. CDR1 and CDR2 from the germline V gene are SGHTA and FQGNSA. CDR3 loop: CASSLGGVKSEQFF.

V usage is TRBV9 and J usage is TRBJ1-1. Germline lookup yields CDR1 SGDLS and CDR2 YYNGEE. The CDR3 consists of 13 residues. CDR3 sequence: CASSVSVNTEAFF. The full variable domain, with the rest looked up from reference TRBV9 and TRBJ1-1, is DSGVTQTPKHLITATGQRVTLRCSPRSGDLSVYWYQQSLDQGLQFLIQYYNGEERAKGNILERFSAQQFPDLHSELNLSSLELGDSALYFCASSVSVNTEAFFGQGTRLTVV.

This chain links TRBV12-3 or TRBV12-4 with TRBJ2-4. This CDR3 spans 13 amino acids. The chain's CDR3 is CASRPSQKNIEYF.

This chain connects TRBV30 to TRBJ2-1; without DNA, the TCRdb call of TRBD2 cannot be checked. The germline V gene encodes CDR1 GTSNPN and CDR2 SVGIG (reference sequence). This CDR3 contains 13 residues. The CDR3 region is CAWSMTSGTKQFF.

V usage is TRBV5-5 and J usage is TRBJ2-1. CDR1 and CDR2 (germline): SGHKS, YYEKEE (reference sequence). The CDR3 sequence is 16 residues long. The CDR3 is CASSFTTQTEYNEQFF. The whole variable domain, filled in from reference TRBV5-5 and TRBJ2-1, reads DAGVTQSPTHLIKTRGQQVTLRCSPISGHKSVSWYQQVLGQGPQFIFQYYEKEERGRGNFPDRFSARQFPNYSSELNVNALLLGDSALYLCASSFTTQTEYNEQFFGPGTRLTVL.

The rearrangement uses TRBV5-1 and TRBJ1-1; TCRdb's assignment of TRBD1 cannot be checked, as there is no DNA. CDR3 length: 15 amino acids. From germline, CDR1 is SGHRS and CDR2 YFSETQ. This CDR3 is CASSLDGHLNTEAFF.

The chain is built from TRBV5-1 and TRBJ2-5. CDR1 and CDR2 (germline): SGHRS, YFSETQ. This CDR3 is 13 amino acids long. CDR3 loop: CASSPDYQETQYF.

The CDR3 spells CASSVGGGAEAFF. The rearrangement links TRBV9 to TRBJ1-1; TCRdb lists TRBD1, though no DNA is available to test this call. The CDR3 has 13 residues. Germline CDR1 reads SGDLS; CDR2 reads YYNGEE.

The CDR3 is CASSSGRGRYEQYF. The chain combines TRBV7-9 with TRBJ2-7; TCRdb designates TRBD1, a call that cannot be tested without DNA. Germline V gene sequence: CDR1 SEHNR, CDR2 FQNEAQ (reference sequence). The CDR3 has 14 residues.